Following are 27 T cell receptor beta chains from one sample sequenced in a study of T cells in women clearing cervical HPV infection. Data came from immunoSEQ multiplex PCR; TCRdb stores just in-frame clones and leaves some out. Found here are under 50,000 clones; the top ten clones hold around 6.5%. The source material was blood buffy coat. All receptors come from a woman aged 18-70 years with a cervical HPV16 infection that either progressed to CIN3+ or cleared (not recorded which).

CDR3 DNA, as far as it was read: TGTGCCAGTAGTTTTCTCCCGGGACAGGGGTTCTACGAC. Amino acid sequence: CASSFLPGQGFYD. The complete CDR3 protein is CASSFLPGQGFYDYTF. The chain has TRBV19 and TRBJ1-2, with 10 bases lining up with TRBD1. Coverage ceases 3 residues before the CDR3 finishes, and the germline J gene fills in the end. Germline V gene data show CDR1 as LNHDA and CDR2 as SQIVND (reference sequence). There are 16 residues in the CDR3.

About this clone itself: The read gets to within 3 residues of the CDR3 end, and the germline J gene fills in the rest. The chain combines TRBV6-1 with TRBJ1-2, with D maybe TRBD1 (5 bases). The V gene lost 2 bases and the J gene lost 7 bases, with 26 bases spanning the gap. Per the germline V gene, CDR1 is MNHNS and CDR2 is SASEGT. The CDR3 sequence is 18 residues long. CDR3 DNA (partial): TGTGCCAGCAGTGAAATTTTGGCCCTCGGGGGGTCCTCTCGTGGC. Its translation is CASSEILALGGSSRG. The full CDR3 reads CASSEILALGGSSRGYTF.

Comment on this clone: Distinct nucleotide sequences in the sample also encode this CDR3. This CDR3 is CASSEMFTGGSGNTIYF. CDR3 DNA, as far as it was read: TGTGCCAGCAGTGAAATGTTCACCGGGGGGTCGGGAAACACC. The chain is built from TRBV6-1 and TRBJ1-3, with TRBD1 as a possible D gene (5 bases). The read terminates 3 residues before the CDR3 end, so the remaining end is supplied by the germline J gene. This CDR3 has 17 residues. Germline CDR1 reads MNHNS; CDR2 reads SASEGT. V lost 2 bases to trimming and J lost 4 bases, with 18 bases between them.

Concerning this clone itself: The read stops 3 residues short of the end of the CDR3; the missing end is completed from the germline J gene. The chain carries TRBV5-1 and TRBJ2-1; 9 bases fit TRBD2. V was pared by 5 bases and J by 3 bases, with 9 bases of the junction left unmatched. This CDR3 has 16 amino acids. CDR1 is SGHRS, CDR2 YFSETQ, per germline. This CDR3 reads CASSYGLAPDYNEQFF. The CDR3 bases that were read are TGCGCCAGCAGTTACGGACTAGCGCCCGACTACAATGAG.

As for this clone: The read is 3 residues too short to cover the CDR3 end, so that end is filled in from the germline J gene. The rearrangement joins TRBV30 to TRBJ1-1, with 8 bases fitting TRBD1. The CDR3 extends over 15 amino acids. The ends lost 6 bases at V and 5 bases at J; junction bases unmatched: 14. Germline values: CDR1 GTSNPN, CDR2 SVGIG (reference sequence). Partial CDR3 DNA: TGTGCCTGCATAGGTGGGCAGGGGGCAGGAACTGAA. This gives the protein CACIGGQGAGTE. The complete CDR3 protein is CACIGGQGAGTEAFF.

A remark on this clone: The read falls 3 residues short of the CDR3 end, and the missing part is taken from the germline J gene. This sequence joins TRBV7-7 and TRBJ2-4; 8 bases line up with TRBD1. The CDR3 consists of 16 residues. Germline lookup yields CDR1 SSHAT and CDR2 FNYEAQ (reference sequence). CDR3 DNA (partial): TGTGCCAGCAGCTTAGCAGACAGGGGAAGTCAAGAGACT. This sequence encodes CASSLADRGSQET. The whole CDR3 sequence is CASSLADRGSQETQYF.

For this clone: From the germline J gene comes the end of the CDR3, since the read stops 3 residues before it. The V gene is TRBV5-6, the J gene TRBJ1-4; the D gene is possibly TRBD1 (5 bases). The CDR3 sequence is 15 residues long. Germline CDR1 SGHDT, CDR2 YYEEEE. Trimming left V 4 bases short and J 4 bases short, with 14 bases between. The covered CDR3 bases are TGTGCCAGCAGCCTAGACAGCCACAATAATGAAAAA. The encoded protein is CASSLDSHNNEK. The entire CDR3 sequence reads CASSLDSHNNEKLFF.

On this clone: The read ends 3 residues shy of where the CDR3 ends; the end is completed using the germline J gene. V gene TRBV7-6 combines with J gene TRBJ2-1; possibly TRBD2 for D (5 bases). The CDR3 is 13 amino acids. CDR1 is SGHVS and CDR2 is FNYEAQ in the germline V gene. V was cut by 5 bases and J by 8 bases, with 13 bases left in between. The CDR3 DNA, read in part, is TGTGCCAGCAGCCCGGGGTTTCCGGATGAG. Amino acids: CASSPGFPDE. In full, the CDR3 reads CASSPGFPDEQFF. Full variable domain (remainder filled in from reference TRBV7-6 and TRBJ2-1): GAGVSQSPRYKVTKRGQDVALRCDPISGHVSLYWYRQALGQGPEFLTYFNYEAQQDKSGLPNDRFSAERPEGSISTLTIQRTEQRDSAMYRCASSPGFPDEQFFGPGTRLTVL.

The sequenced CDR3 bases are TGTGCCAGTAGTCGCCGCTTTGAGCGGGGGGTTCAAGAGACG. It is translated as CASSRRFERGVQET. The whole CDR3 sequence is CASSRRFERGVQETQYF. The chain joins TRBV19 to TRBJ2-3, with 9 bases aligning to TRBD2. The read terminates 3 residues ahead of where the CDR3 ends, so the germline J gene completes it. Germline V CDR1 and CDR2: LNHDA, SQIVND (reference sequence). The CDR3 length is 17 residues. Full variable domain (outside the CDR3, taken from reference TRBV19 and TRBJ2-3): DGGITQSPKYLFRKEGQNVTLSCEQNLNHDAMYWYRQDPGQGLRLIYYSQIVNDFQKGDIAEGYSVSREKKESFPLTVTSAQKNPTAFYLCASSRRFERGVQETQYFGPGTRLTVL.

Concerning this clone itself: The sequenced fragment ends 3 residues before the CDR3 boundary, so the rest is inferred from the germline J gene. The chain is built from TRBV19 and TRBJ1-1; no firm D call. This CDR3 has 15 residues. Germline CDR1 and CDR2: LNHDA and SQIVND (reference sequence). V lost 3 bases, J lost 0 bases, and 11 bases lay in between. The CDR3 bases that were read are TGTGCCAGTAGTATTCTGGGCAGGATGAACACTGAA. It yields the protein CASSILGRMNTE. In full, the CDR3 reads CASSILGRMNTEAFF.

As for this clone: The read comes to an end 3 residues before the CDR3 does, leaving the germline J gene to fill in the end. The chain has TRBV10-3 and TRBJ2-1, with D perhaps TRBD2 (5 bases). The germline V gene has CDR1 ENHRY and CDR2 SYGVKD. CDR3 length: 11 residues. V was trimmed by 5 bases and J by 6 bases, leaving 5 bases between them. CDR3 loop: CAISSGNEQFF. The sequenced part of the CDR3 DNA is TGTGCCATCAGTAGCGGCAATGAG.

Regarding this clone: Coverage ceases 3 residues before the CDR3 finishes, and the germline J gene fills in the end. The V gene is TRBV13, the J gene TRBJ2-2; a possible D gene is TRBD1 (5 bases). V was clipped by 4 bases and J by 7 bases, with 13 bases between them. Germline-derived CDR1 and CDR2 are PRHDT and FYEKMQ (reference sequence). CDR3 length: 14 amino acids. This CDR3 reads CASSSHLQDGELFF. The sequenced part of the CDR3 DNA is TGTGCCAGCAGCTCCCACCTACAGGACGGGGAG.

Regarding this clone: The read is 3 residues too short to cover the CDR3 end, so that end is filled in from the germline J gene. The chain uses TRBV10-3 and TRBJ2-5; 9 nucleotides match TRBD2. The CDR3 has 15 residues. CDR1 is ENHRY, CDR2 SYGVKD, per germline. Trimming at V came to 4 bases and at J to 2 bases, leaving 5 bases not matched to a gene. The part of the CDR3 DNA that was read is TGTGCCATCAGTGGGATTAGCGGGGGTCAAGAGACC. Amino acid sequence: CAISGISGGQET. From start to end, the CDR3 is CAISGISGGQETQYF.

As concerns this clone: Sequencing ends 3 residues short of the CDR3 end; the germline J gene provides the rest. The chain recombines TRBV5-6 with TRBJ2-5, with D unresolved. The CDR3 loop spans 14 amino acids. Trimming removed 0 bases at V and 2 bases at J, with 8 bases between. The V gene's germline CDR1 is SGHDT and CDR2 YYEEEE. This CDR3 is CASSLGLLQETQYF. The part of the CDR3 DNA that was read is TGTGCCAGCAGCTTGGGACTGCTACAAGAGACC.

Regarding this clone: The read terminates 3 residues before the CDR3 end, so the remaining end is supplied by the germline J gene. This rearrangement joins TRBV5-1 to TRBJ2-2; 12 positions match TRBD2. In germline, CDR1 is SGHRS, CDR2 YFSETQ. The CDR3 runs to 17 residues. V was pared by 2 bases and J by 4 bases, with 6 bases of the junction left unmatched. CDR3 residues: CASSFAASGGATGELFF. CDR3 DNA (partial): TGCGCCAGCAGCTTCGCCGCTAGCGGGGGGGCCACCGGGGAG.

Comment on this clone: Read coverage stops 3 residues before the CDR3 terminus; the germline J gene supplies the remainder. This chain links TRBV7-3 with TRBJ2-7, with 9 bases lining up with TRBD1. The ends lost 5 bases at V and 4 bases at J; junction bases unmatched: 12. CDR1 is SGHTA and CDR2 is FQGTGA in the germline V gene. CDR3 length: 16 residues. CDR3 sequence: CASSPHAGTGLYEQYF. CDR3 bases read: TGTGCCAGCAGCCCCCACGCCGGGACAGGGCTATACGAG.

Regarding this clone: Read coverage stops 3 residues before the CDR3 terminus; the germline J gene supplies the remainder. The chain recombines TRBV7-9 with TRBJ1-2, with D possibly being TRBD1 (6 bases). The CDR3 consists of 14 residues. CDR1 SEHNR and CDR2 FQNEAQ come from the germline V gene (reference sequence). CDR3 residues: CASSYPDRTYDYTF. The CDR3 DNA, read in part, is TGTGCCAGCAGCTACCCAGACAGGACCTACGAC.

Turning to this clone: The read finishes 3 residues shy of the CDR3 end, and the germline J gene is used to complete it. The chain uses TRBV6-1 and TRBJ2-7, with D possibly matching TRBD2 (6 bases). V was cut by 2 bases and J by 2 bases, with 10 bases left in between. The CDR3 totals 14 residues. Germline loops: CDR1 MNHNS, CDR2 SASEGT. Partial CDR3 DNA: TGTGCCAGCAGTGAACCGGGACTCGCCTACGAG. Amino acid sequence: CASSEPGLAYE. The whole CDR3 is CASSEPGLAYEQYF.

In terms of frequency, this clone is medium-sized (0.01 to 0.1%). The sequenced fragment ends 3 residues before the CDR3 boundary, so the rest is inferred from the germline J gene. The chain uses TRBV10-3 and TRBJ1-1, with D unresolved. The CDR3 spans 13 residues. V was pared by 4 bases and J by 0 bases, with 6 bases between. The germline V gene has CDR1 ENHRY and CDR2 SYGVKD. The CDR3 bases that were read are TGTGCCATCAGTGCTAACCTGAACACTGAA. Translation gives CAISANLNTE. The entire CDR3 protein is CAISANLNTEAFF.

Details on this clone: The sequenced fragment ends 3 residues before the CDR3 boundary, so the rest is inferred from the germline J gene. The rearrangement uses TRBV7-9 and TRBJ2-7; TRBD1 aligns across 9 bases. The V gene end was trimmed by 4 bases and the J gene end by 3 bases; junction bases not matched to a gene: 4. The CDR3 has 14 amino acids. The germline V gene encodes CDR1 SEHNR and CDR2 FQNEAQ (reference sequence). This CDR3 is CASSSAGQGYEQYF. The DNA read from the CDR3 is TGTGCCAGCAGCTCGGCGGGACAGGGCTACGAG.

As concerns this clone: Coverage ceases 3 residues before the CDR3 finishes, and the germline J gene fills in the end. The chain uses TRBV7-6 and TRBJ1-2; 7 bases are shared with TRBD1. The CDR3 contains 13 residues. Germline CDR1 and CDR2: SGHVS and FNYEAQ. CDR3 DNA, as far as it was read: TGTGCCAGCAGTCGGGACAGCCCCTACGAC. Protein product: CASSRDSPYD. From start to end, the CDR3 is CASSRDSPYDYTF. Full variable domain (remainder filled in from reference TRBV7-6 and TRBJ1-2): GAGVSQSPRYKVTKRGQDVALRCDPISGHVSLYWYRQALGQGPEFLTYFNYEAQQDKSGLPNDRFSAERPEGSISTLTIQRTEQRDSAMYRCASSRDSPYDYTFGSGTRLTVV.

Regarding this clone: Coverage ceases 3 residues before the CDR3 finishes, and the germline J gene fills in the end. V and J are TRBV18 and TRBJ1-2, with 7 nucleotides matching TRBD1. This CDR3 has 13 amino acids. After removal of 6 bases from V and 7 bases from J, the junction contained 8 bases not matched to a gene. Germline CDR1 is KGHSH and CDR2 is LQKENI. CDR3 DNA, as far as it was read: TGTGCCAGCTCTCCTGACAGGGCATTTGGC. This translates into CASSPDRAFG. The CDR3, in full, reads CASSPDRAFGYTF.

Note on this clone: The CDR3 end falls 3 residues outside the read, so it is completed with the germline J gene. This sequence joins TRBV20-1 and TRBJ2-7, with a possible D match to TRBD1 (5 bases). The V end lost 2 bases, the J end lost 5 bases, and 13 bases lay between the germline ends. CDR3 length: 13 amino acids. The germline V gene has CDR1 DFQATT and CDR2 SNEGSKA (reference sequence). Incomplete CDR3 DNA: TGCAGTGCTAGAAAAGGGGCGCAAAACGAG. This translates into CSARKGAQNE. The full-length CDR3 reads as CSARKGAQNEQYF.

Worth noting for this clone: The read ends 3 residues early relative to the CDR3; the germline J gene fills the gap. The chain is built from TRBV7-2 and TRBJ1-2; D unresolved. Trimming shortened V by 5 bases and J by 6 bases, and 4 bases separated the two germline ends. Germline CDR1 is SGHTA and CDR2 is FQGNSA. The CDR3 has 10 residues. CDR3 DNA, as far as it was read: TGTGCCAGCAGCCAGGATGGC. This sequence encodes CASSQDG. The CDR3 in its entirety is CASSQDGYTF. Variable domain in full (rest from reference TRBV7-2 and TRBJ1-2): GAGVSQSPSNKVTEKGKDVELRCDPISGHTALYWYRQSLGQGLEFLIYFQGNSAPDKSGLPSDRFSAERTGGSVSTLTIQRTQQEDSAVYLCASSQDGYTFGSGTRLTVV.

For this clone: The sequence runs out 3 residues before the end of the CDR3; the remainder is reconstructed from the germline J gene. The gene calls are TRBV13 and TRBJ2-4, with 9 bases aligning to TRBD1. CDR3 length: 15 amino acids. The germline CDR1 and CDR2 sequences are PRHDT and FYEKMQ (reference sequence). The covered CDR3 bases are TGTGCCAGCAGCCCGGGACAGGGAGGGACCGTTGGT. This gives the protein CASSPGQGGTVG. The complete CDR3 reads CASSPGQGGTVGQYF.

Comments on this clone: A read error may account for a junction end that differs from germline. The read falls 3 residues short of the CDR3 end, and the missing part is taken from the germline J gene. This chain connects TRBV20-1 to TRBJ2-1; weak D call: TRBD1 (6 bases). This CDR3 has 15 residues. The germline V gene has CDR1 DFQATT and CDR2 SNEGSKA (reference sequence). CDR3 DNA (partial): TGCAGTGTTAGAAACGAGGGGGTTGGCGGCAATGAG. Translation: CSVRNEGVGGNE. The whole CDR3 protein is CSVRNEGVGGNEQFF.

A note on this clone: The read finishes 3 residues shy of the CDR3 end, and the germline J gene is used to complete it. This rearrangement joins TRBV30 to TRBJ2-4; 10 positions match TRBD1. This CDR3 contains 15 residues. Germline CDR1 GTSNPN, CDR2 SVGIG (reference sequence). The sequenced CDR3 bases are TGTGCCTGGAGTGGCCCGGGACAGGGGAGACAGCCT. Translating gives CAWSGPGQGRQP. From start to end, the CDR3 is CAWSGPGQGRQPQYF.